This T cell receptor (beta chain) was identified during a study of blood T cell repertoires in COVID-19. About the study: Acute-phase and convalescent COVID-19 samples originated in the United States, Italy and Spain.

Counting both end residues, the CDR3 totals 13 amino acids. The germline gives CDR1 MNHEY, CDR2 SVGEGT. On this clone: The DNA is omitted, as the CDR3 cannot be located on it reliably, and the CDR3 follows TCRdb's listing.

Assay used: immunoSEQ multiplex PCR; TCRdb lists only in-frame clones, some missing. The data hold approximately 190,000 clones, with around nine tenths observed a single time. Sequences were obtained from peripheral blood. The rearrangement joins TRBV6-2 or TRBV6-3 to TRBJ2-7; the DNA was not compared with TRBD1, the D call given in the table. The TCR comes from a man between 65 and 85 years old with active or convalescent COVID-19. The chain's CDR3 is CASSFLAGYEQYF.